This entry lists 21 T cell receptor beta chains sequenced from one sample in a study of blood T cells in healthy people across ages. PCR was performed a second time for roughly 7 to 12 cycles using a sample-barcoded 5' primer and a J-beta primer mix. TCRdb itself ran the 5' RACE reads through MiXCR, one entry per CDR3 protein. Counted here are 920,000 or so distinct CDR3 sequences, 35% to 55% occurring once; the ten biggest clones make up under 20%. The sample taken for sequencing was blood. The receptor set was obtained from a woman in her sixties or seventies in good health.

This clonotype appeared many times. V and J are TRBV29-1 and TRBJ1-5; D is possibly TRBD1 (5 bases). Germline CDR1 reads SQVTM; CDR2 reads ANQGSEA. The CDR3 totals 13 residues. V lost 4 bases, J lost 2 bases, and 9 bases lay in between. The CDR3: CSVGEGGNQPQHF. The CDR3, as DNA: TGCAGCGTTGGGGAAGGGGGCAATCAGCCCCAGCATTTT.

This clonotype was counted once. V usage is TRBV27 and J usage is TRBJ2-2; D is undetermined. Trimming took off 6 bases at V and 2 bases at J, with 10 bases between the two ends. Germline values: CDR1 MNHEY, CDR2 SMNVEV (reference sequence). The CDR3 is made up of 14 amino acids. The CDR3: CASRLQTNTGELFF. The DNA of the CDR3 is TGTGCCAGCAGGTTACAGACTAACACCGGGGAGCTGTTTTTT.

Turning to this clonotype: Sequence at one end of the junction differs from germline and may be a read error. This rearrangement joins TRBV2 to TRBJ2-3, with TRBD2 matching 10 bases. Germline V lookup: CDR1 SNHLY, CDR2 FYNNEI. CDR3 length equals 17 residues. Here the CDR3 reads CGSSERALAGFTDTQYF. In nucleotides, the CDR3 is TGTGGCAGCAGTGAACGGGCACTAGCGGGATTCACAGATACGCAGTATTTT.

This sequence joins TRBV4-2 and TRBJ2-5; 14 bases match TRBD2. J gave up 5 bases and V 3 bases, and 26 bases lay outside the gene matches. The germline V gene has CDR1 LGHNA and CDR2 YNFKEQ. The CDR3 is 23 amino acids. Here the CDR3 reads CASSQGWAVPVGTSGRVTETQYF. CDR3 DNA: TGTGCCAGCAGCCAGGGCTGGGCGGTACCTGTGGGGACTAGCGGGAGAGTCACTGAGACCCAGTACTTC.

This chain links TRBV3-1 with TRBJ2-1; weak D call: TRBD2 (5 bases). The CDR3 is made up of 16 amino acids. The germline V gene encodes CDR1 LGHDT and CDR2 YNNKEL (reference sequence). The V end was cut by 0 bases, the J end by 8 bases, with 17 bases between. The DNA for the CDR3 is TGTGCCAGCAGCCAAGATTGGTCTAGCTGGGTCGATGAGCAGTTCTTC. Protein product: CASSQDWSSWVDEQFF.

The chain has TRBV2 and TRBJ2-3; perhaps TRBD2 as D (6 bases). The ends were cut back, 6 bases at V and 3 bases at J, with 13 bases in the middle. Germline V gene lookup returns CDR1 SNHLY and CDR2 FYNNEI. The CDR3 runs 14 residues. The CDR3 protein is CASRRGESTDTQYF. The CDR3 DNA reads as TGTGCCAGCAGGCGGGGAGAAAGTACAGATACGCAGTATTTT.

This clonotype occurred a few times. V usage is TRBV6-5 and J usage is TRBJ2-7, with D possibly matching TRBD1 (6 bases). Germline loops: CDR1 MNHEY, CDR2 SVGAGI. The CDR3 runs to 16 residues. Trimming left V 6 bases short and J 2 bases short, with 20 bases between. CDR3: CASSSLSTGRTYEQYF. CDR3 DNA: TGTGCCAGCAGCTCACTTTCTACAGGGCGGACCTACGAGCAGTACTTC.

The chain links TRBV12-3 or TRBV12-4 to TRBJ1-5; possibly TRBD1 for D (5 bases). The CDR3 runs 16 residues. V was clipped by 3 bases and J by 3 bases, with 15 bases between them. The CDR3 loop reads CASSFSLGVDNQPQHF. The CDR3 region has the DNA TGTGCCAGCAGTTTTAGTTTGGGGGTGGACAATCAGCCCCAGCATTTT.

This clonotype has ten or more counts. V and J are TRBV7-2 and TRBJ2-7, with D unclear. Germline V lookup: CDR1 SGHTA, CDR2 FQGNSA. Trimming cost V 5 bases and J 3 bases, with 5 bases left between them. This CDR3 has 11 residues. The CDR3 spells CASSADYEQYF. CDR3 DNA sequence: TGTGCCAGCAGCGCAGACTACGAGCAGTACTTC.

A remark on this clonotype: A read error may be the cause here, since a much bigger clone is one base away. The J gene is TRBJ1-2, the V gene TRBV12-3 or TRBV12-4; D not certain. CDR3 size: 12 residues. This CDR3 is CAGSLAEYGYTF. DNA of the CDR3: TGTGCCGGCAGTTTAGCAGAGTATGGCTACACCTTC.

This clonotype was seen a few times. This chain joins TRBV15 and TRBJ2-7, with 10 bases that match TRBD2. Germline CDR1 and CDR2: LNHNV and YYDKDF (reference sequence). The CDR3 consists of 19 residues. The ends lost 0 bases at V and 0 bases at J; junction bases unmatched: 11. The CDR3 loop is CATSRDLGLAVLSSYEQYF. In nucleotides, the CDR3 is TGTGCCACCAGCAGAGATCTTGGACTAGCGGTTCTTAGCTCCTACGAGCAGTACTTC.

The V gene is TRBV24-1, the J gene TRBJ2-1, with TRBD2 as a possible D gene (6 bases). The length of the CDR3 is 15 residues. Germline lookup yields CDR1 KGHDR and CDR2 SFDVKD. The V end was cut by 2 bases, the J end by 6 bases, with 13 bases between. CDR3 DNA sequence: TGTGCCACCAGTGATTCGGGACTCGTCGGCAATGAGCAGTTCTTC. Translation: CATSDSGLVGNEQFF.

At least ten counts were recorded for this clonotype. The gene calls are TRBV10-3 and TRBJ2-5; unclear D gene. The CDR3 sequence is 13 residues long. Trimming pared 2 bases from V and 2 bases from J, leaving 6 bases between. Germline CDR1 ENHRY, CDR2 SYGVKD. The CDR3 sequence: CAISEPLQETQYF. CDR3 nucleotide sequence: TGTGCCATCAGTGAGCCCTTACAAGAGACCCAGTACTTC.

This chain links TRBV28 with TRBJ2-5, with a weak D call TRBD2 (6 bases). Germline-derived CDR1 and CDR2 are MDHEN and SYDVKM. Trimming stripped 4 bases from V and 5 bases from J, with 17 bases between. The CDR3 loop spans 15 amino acids. In DNA form, the CDR3 reads TGTGCCAGCAGTTCCCTCCTGGGGGGTGAGGAGACCCAGTACTTC. It is translated as CASSSLLGGEETQYF. The whole variable domain, filled in from reference TRBV28 and TRBJ2-5, reads DVKVTQSSRYLVKRTGEKVFLECVQDMDHENMFWYRQDPGLGLRLIYFSYDVKMKEKGDIPEGYSVSREKKERFSLILESASTNQTSMYLCASSSLLGGEETQYFGPGTRLLVL.

The CDR3 sequence is CASSLDQRSTDEQYF. Here the CDR3 DNA reads TGTGCCAGCAGTTTAGACCAGCGGAGCACGGACGAGCAGTACTTC. The chain couples TRBV12-3 or TRBV12-4 to TRBJ2-4; tentative D call: TRBD2 (5 bases). The end of the DNA aligns better with TRBJ2-7, so the J call may be wrong. There are 15 residues in the CDR3.

This clonotype was picked up a small number of times. The chain links TRBV27 to TRBJ1-1, with 9 bases lining up with TRBD1. Germline CDR1 and CDR2: MNHEY and SMNVEV (reference sequence). The junction had 17 bases not matched to a gene; V was cut back by 5 bases and J by 7 bases. The CDR3 is made up of 17 amino acids. The CDR3 bases are TGTGCCAGCAGTCCCCGGGGACAGGGCTACGAACAAGGTGAAGCTTTCTTT. It yields the protein CASSPRGQGYEQGEAFF.

J is TRBJ1-5 and V is TRBV20-1; maybe TRBD1 (6 bases). V was clipped by 2 bases and J by 6 bases, with 11 bases between them. The germline CDR1 and CDR2 sequences are DFQATT and SNEGSKA (reference sequence). The CDR3 contains 13 residues. The CDR3 DNA is TGCAGTGCTAGAAAGGGGGTGCGTCAGCCCCAGCATTTT. Its translation is CSARKGVRQPQHF.

The chain employs TRBV29-1 and TRBJ2-1, with 8 bases lining up with TRBD2. The CDR3 consists of 13 residues. Germline assignment: CDR1 SQVTM and CDR2 ANQGSEA. With V trimmed by 6 bases and J by 13 bases, 14 bases remained unmatched. The CDR3: CSVTRTGGPRQFF. CDR3 nucleotide sequence: TGCAGCGTAACTAGAACGGGAGGGCCCAGACAGTTCTTC.

This chain connects TRBV5-4 to TRBJ2-5; 8 nucleotides match TRBD2. The V gene's germline CDR1 is SGHNT and CDR2 YYREEE (reference sequence). J was trimmed by 2 bases and V by 3 bases; bases with no gene match: 9. The CDR3 spans 16 residues. CDR3 in amino acids: CASSSPSGQLQETQYF. The DNA of the CDR3 is TGTGCCAGCAGCTCTCCTAGCGGGCAACTGCAAGAGACCCAGTACTTC.

The chain is built from TRBV28 and TRBJ2-7; tentative D call: TRBD1 (6 bases). The DNA matches TRBJ2-1 better at its end, which makes the J call doubtful. This CDR3 contains 13 residues. Per germline, CDR1 MDHEN and CDR2 SYDVKM. For the CDR3, the DNA is TGTGCCAGCAGTGTTAGTAGGGGGAATGAGCAGTTCTTC. It yields the protein CASSVSRGNEQFF.

This clonotype was counted between two and nine times. The chain employs TRBV7-9 and TRBJ2-1; the match to TRBD2 covers 8 bases. V trimming: 5 bases; J trimming: 5 bases; junction bases outside the gene matches: 8. The CDR3 runs 15 residues. Germline V gene data show CDR1 as SEHNR and CDR2 as FQNEAQ (reference sequence). This CDR3 is CASSPFSGADNEQFF. The CDR3 bases are TGTGCCAGCAGCCCCTTTAGCGGGGCGGACAATGAGCAGTTCTTC.